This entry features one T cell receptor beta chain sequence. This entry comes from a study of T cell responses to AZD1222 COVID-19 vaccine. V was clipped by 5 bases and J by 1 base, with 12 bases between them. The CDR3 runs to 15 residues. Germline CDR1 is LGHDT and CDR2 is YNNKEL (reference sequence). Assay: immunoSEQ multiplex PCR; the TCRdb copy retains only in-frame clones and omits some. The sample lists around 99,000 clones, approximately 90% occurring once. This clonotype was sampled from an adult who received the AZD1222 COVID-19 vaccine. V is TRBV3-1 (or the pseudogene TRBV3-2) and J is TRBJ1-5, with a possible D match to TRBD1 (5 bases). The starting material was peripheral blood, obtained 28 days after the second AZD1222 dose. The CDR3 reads CASSRGRGSNQPQHF. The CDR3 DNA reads TGTGCCAGCAGCAGGGGAAGGGGAAGCAATCAGCCCCAGCATTTT.